The 31 T cell receptor beta chains in this list originate from one sample, sequenced in a study of Ad26.COV2.S vaccination and SARS-CoV-2 variants. Sequenced by immunoSEQ multiplex PCR; TCRdb stores in-frame clones only, minus some. Seen here are over 450,000 clones, approximately 90% observed once, and the top ten hold around 1.6%. The sample's treatment: 15 to 20 received Ad26.COV2.S at low or high dose, single or two shots; 5 received placebo; per-sample allocation not given. Collection of the samples took place on day 63 after the first injection of vaccine or placebo. The material was peripheral blood, obtained in a trial of Ad26.COV2.S vaccine versus placebo. The receptors here all came from a person between 18 and 59 years old who received the Ad26.COV2.S COVID-19 vaccine or a placebo.

This chain joins TRBV4-1 and TRBJ2-7; 7 bases are shared with TRBD2. The CDR3 has 18 residues. With V trimmed by 0 bases and J by 3 bases, 14 bases remained unmatched. Germline V lookup: CDR1 MGHRA, CDR2 YSYEKL. The CDR3 sequence is CASSQDPRLGTTDYEQYF. The DNA of the CDR3 is TGCGCCAGCAGCCAAGATCCTCGACTCGGGACTACCGACTACGAGCAGTACTTC.

The J gene is TRBJ1-2, the V gene TRBV20-1; D is unclear. Trimming stripped 3 bases from V and 0 bases from J, with 5 bases between. In germline, CDR1 is DFQATT, CDR2 SNEGSKA (reference sequence). The CDR3 is 12 residues long. The CDR3 DNA is TGCAGTGCTAGTCCCGCTAACTATGGCTACACCTTC. Amino acids: CSASPANYGYTF.

J is TRBJ1-2 and V is TRBV6-5, with D hard to call. The CDR3 has 14 residues. CDR1 and CDR2 from the germline V gene are MNHEY and SVGAGI. Trimming removed 2 bases from V and 7 bases from J, with 14 bases in between. CDR3 DNA sequence: TGTGCCAGCAGTTACGCCGGGAGGGAGGGTGGCTACACCTTC. Protein: CASSYAGREGGYTF.

J is TRBJ2-7 and V is TRBV19; 8 bases are a match to TRBD1. Trimming cost V 3 bases and J 1 base; bases outside gene matches: 5. The CDR3 has 15 residues. Germline-derived CDR1 and CDR2 are LNHDA and SQIVND (reference sequence). This CDR3 reads CASSIPGQGSYEQYF. DNA of the CDR3: TGTGCCAGTAGTATCCCCGGACAGGGATCCTACGAGCAGTACTTC.

V is TRBV9 and J is TRBJ1-1; D is possibly TRBD1 (5 bases). Germline assignment: CDR1 SGDLS and CDR2 YYNGEE. The ends were cut back, 3 bases at V and 0 bases at J, with 6 bases in the middle. The CDR3 has 13 amino acids. The CDR3 nucleotides read TGTGCCAGCAGCGGACAGTTGAACACTGAAGCTTTCTTT. It yields the protein CASSGQLNTEAFF.

CDR3 bases: TGTGCCAGCAGCCCAGTCCCGGGACAGGGGCCACGGGCTGAAGCTTTCTTT. Translation gives CASSPVPGQGPRAEAFF. The chain uses TRBV5-6 and TRBJ1-1; 10 bases map to TRBD1. The CDR3 is 17 amino acids. Per the germline V gene, CDR1 is SGHDT and CDR2 is YYEEEE. V lost 4 bases to trimming and J lost 6 bases; unmatched junction nucleotides: 15.

V and J are TRBV7-5 and TRBJ2-1; TRBD2 reflects the table's D call only, with no check against the DNA. TRBV7-5 is classified as a pseudogene. CDR3 length equals 14 residues. The CDR3 loop reads CARSLAGAYNEQFF. Written as DNA, the CDR3 is TGTGCCAGAAGCTTGGCGGGAGCGTACAATGAGCAGTTCTTC.

The gene calls are TRBV6-5 and TRBJ2-7; TRBD2 matches 8 bases. The germline V gene encodes CDR1 MNHEY and CDR2 SVGAGI. V lost 0 bases and J lost 7; bases outside the gene matches: 8. This CDR3 is built from 15 residues. This CDR3 is CASSYSLGLGGEQYF. The CDR3 DNA is TGTGCCAGCAGTTACTCTTTGGGACTAGGAGGGGAGCAGTACTTC.

This clone was picked up one time. The CDR3 DNA is TGTGCCAGCAGTGACCGTGGCTACACCTTC. This encodes CASSDRGYTF. The rearrangement uses TRBV6-1 and TRBJ1-2; no clear D. V lost 3 bases and J lost 7, with 3 bases in between. Per the germline V gene, CDR1 is MNHNS and CDR2 is SASEGT. This CDR3 has 10 amino acids.

This rearrangement joins TRBV19 to TRBJ2-5; D not resolved. Trimming took 5 bases from V and 5 from J, leaving 15 bases between them. Germline lookup yields CDR1 LNHDA and CDR2 SQIVND (reference sequence). The CDR3 extends over 14 amino acids. CDR3 sequence reads: CASSSIDRPETQYF. The CDR3 DNA follows: TGTGCCAGTAGTTCAATCGACCGACCCGAGACCCAGTACTTC.

The gene calls are TRBV5-1 and TRBJ2-6; D may correspond to TRBD1 or TRBD2 (6 bases each). CDR3 size: 21 residues. CDR1 and CDR2 from the germline V gene are SGHRS and YFSETQ. V was shortened by 2 bases and J by 1 base, with 25 bases between the two germline ends. The CDR3 region has the DNA TGCGCCAGCAGCTTAGGGCTTGGAGGGGGAGGTAGTAGTTCTGGGGCCAACGTCCTGACTTTC. Residues: CASSLGLGGGGSSSGANVLTF.

The chain employs TRBV6-6 and TRBJ1-5, with a tentative D call TRBD1 (5 bases). V was trimmed by 4 bases and J by 7 bases, leaving 14 bases between them. This CDR3 spans 14 amino acids. In germline, CDR1 is MNHNY, CDR2 SVGAGI (reference sequence). The CDR3 loop is CASSSSEGRQPQHF. The CDR3 bases are TGTGCCAGCAGTTCTAGCGAGGGGCGGCAGCCCCAGCATTTT.

This chain connects TRBV7-9 to TRBJ1-1; 7 bases map to TRBD1. V shed 5 bases, J shed 8 bases, and the junction held 2 bases outside the gene matches. The CDR3 sequence is 11 residues long. Looked up from germline, CDR1 is SEHNR and CDR2 is FQNEAQ (reference sequence). CDR3 in amino acids: CASSRTGEAFF. The CDR3 bases are TGTGCCAGCAGCCGGACAGGAGAAGCTTTCTTT. Combining the CDR3 with reference TRBV7-9 and TRBJ1-1 gives the whole variable domain DTGVSQNPRHKITKRGQNVTFRCDPISEHNRLYWYRQTLGQGPEFLTYFQNEAQLEKSRLLSDRFSAERPKGSFSTLEIQRTEQGDSAMYLCASSRTGEAFFGQGTRLTVV.

This chain joins TRBV6-5 and TRBJ2-7, with 9 bases identical to TRBD1. The CDR3 length is 13 residues. Germline V gene data show CDR1 as MNHEY and CDR2 as SVGAGI. V gave up 3 bases and J gave up 7 bases; unmatched junction bases: 4. The CDR3 DNA reads TGTGCCAGCAGTTATGGGACAGGGAGTGAGCAGTACTTC. Protein: CASSYGTGSEQYF.

The J gene is TRBJ2-5, the V gene TRBV27, with unresolved D. Per germline, CDR1 MNHEY and CDR2 SMNVEV (reference sequence). The CDR3 has 15 residues. The ends were cut back, 6 bases at V and 5 bases at J, with 19 bases in the middle. The CDR3 region has the DNA TGTGCCAGCAGCTTTATGCTACTCGTTCAGGAGACCCAGTACTTC. Its translation is CASSFMLLVQETQYF.

This chain joins TRBV27 and TRBJ2-7; D unresolved. The CDR3 extends over 15 amino acids. Trimming pared 6 bases from V and 5 bases from J, leaving 20 bases between. Germline lookup yields CDR1 MNHEY and CDR2 SMNVEV (reference sequence). In DNA, the CDR3 is TGTGCCAGCAGACACCGACCAACTCAAGAGGACGAGCAGTACTTC. Amino acids: CASRHRPTQEDEQYF.

A single count supports this clone. The chain links TRBV7-8 to TRBJ1-5; D gene uncertain. CDR1 SGHVS and CDR2 FQNEAQ come from the germline V gene. This CDR3 is 15 amino acids long. V gave up 3 bases and J gave up 1 base, with 10 bases separating them. CDR3 protein: CASSFAHSSNQPQHF. CDR3 nucleotides: TGTGCCAGCAGCTTTGCCCACTCGAGCAATCAGCCCCAGCATTTT.

V gene TRBV9 combines with J gene TRBJ2-1; TRBD2 might be the D (7 bases). The V end lost 2 bases, the J end lost 5 bases, and 11 bases lay between the germline ends. The CDR3 is 14 residues long. The germline gives CDR1 SGDLS, CDR2 YYNGEE. CDR3 coding DNA: TGTGCCAGCAGCGTGGGGGGGCTGAACAATGAGCAGTTCTTC. Translating gives CASSVGGLNNEQFF.

This chain links TRBV5-4 with TRBJ1-2, with D possibly matching TRBD1 (5 bases). V lost 4 bases, J lost 7 bases, and 20 bases lay in between. This CDR3 is 15 amino acids long. Germline CDR1 is SGHNT and CDR2 is YYREEE (reference sequence). The CDR3, as DNA: TGTGCCAGCAGCAAAGCGGGACCCGAGGTTGCTGGCTACACCTTC. Its protein is CASSKAGPEVAGYTF.

This chain links TRBV5-4 with TRBJ2-7, with 10 bases fitting TRBD1. Looked up from germline, CDR1 is SGHNT and CDR2 is YYREEE (reference sequence). V trimming: 10 bases; J trimming: 4 bases; junction bases outside the gene matches: 8. The length of the CDR3 is 13 residues. This CDR3 reads CAGTRDRGYEQYF. CDR3 nucleotide sequence: TGTGCCGGAACCCGGGACAGGGGTTACGAGCAGTACTTC.

The CDR3 nucleotides read TGTGCCTGGACAGTTAACTATGGCTACACCTTC. Amino acids: CAWTVNYGYTF. The V gene is TRBV30, the J gene TRBJ1-2; D is unclear. Between the trimmed V and J ends, which lost 4 bases and 1 base, there was a span of 4 bases. There are 11 residues in the CDR3. CDR1 is GTSNPN, CDR2 SVGIG, per germline (reference sequence). Drawing the rest from reference TRBV30 and TRBJ1-2, the complete variable domain is SQTIHQWPATLVQPVGSPLSLECTVEGTSNPNLYWYRQAAGRGLQLLFYSVGIGQISSEVPQNLSASRPQDRQFILSSKKLLLSDSGFYLCAWTVNYGYTFGSGTRLTVV.

This chain uses TRBV2 with TRBJ1-3; D remains ambiguous. CDR1 and CDR2 from the germline V gene are SNHLY and FYNNEI. The V and J ends lost 4 bases and 4 bases respectively, with 11 bases between them. This CDR3 is built from 14 residues. CDR3 sequence (DNA): TGTGCCAGCAGTGCCGGACGAGGGGGAAACACCATATATTTT. Residues: CASSAGRGGNTIYF.

The chain combines TRBV6-5 with TRBJ1-1; D unresolved. Deletions cut 7 bases from V and 2 bases from J, with 8 bases between. Germline V lookup: CDR1 MNHEY, CDR2 SVGAGI. The CDR3 has 12 amino acids. The DNA for the CDR3 is TGTGCCAGCATGTCCCGAAACACTGAAGCTTTCTTT. Translation: CASMSRNTEAFF.

The chain joins TRBV5-1 to TRBJ2-3, with 7 bases aligning to TRBD1. The CDR3 loop spans 18 amino acids. Looked up from germline, CDR1 is SGHRS and CDR2 is YFSETQ. With V trimmed by 1 base and J by 6 bases, 17 bases remained unmatched. CDR3 DNA sequence: TGCGCCAGCAGCTTGACCTATACAGGGGTTGGGGCTGTCGATACGCAGTATTTT. Protein sequence: CASSLTYTGVGAVDTQYF.

This chain connects TRBV9 to TRBJ2-3; D might be TRBD2 (7 bases). The V and J ends lost 4 bases and 3 bases respectively, with 21 bases between them. Germline V gene sequence: CDR1 SGDLS, CDR2 YYNGEE. The CDR3 sequence is 17 residues long. Written as DNA, the CDR3 is TGTGCCAGCAGCTTCGAAGAGGGAGGGGGTGGTACAGATACGCAGTATTTT. Amino acids: CASSFEEGGGGTDTQYF.

The genes are TRBV18 and TRBJ1-1; 7 nucleotides match TRBD1. J lost 10 bases, V lost 4 bases, and 12 bases had no gene match. Germline CDR1 is KGHSH and CDR2 is LQKENI. This CDR3 contains 14 residues. The CDR3: CASSHDREVKGAFF. The CDR3 region has the DNA TGTGCCAGCTCACACGACAGGGAAGTAAAGGGAGCTTTCTTT.

The chain employs TRBV11-2 and TRBJ2-7; 16 nucleotides match TRBD2. The germline gives CDR1 SGHAT, CDR2 FQNNGV. The CDR3 sequence is 16 residues long. The V gene end was trimmed by 4 bases and the J gene end by 3 bases; junction bases not matched to a gene: 3. For the CDR3, the DNA is TGTGCCAGCAGCTCGGGACTAGCGGGAGGGTTCTACGAGCAGTACTTC. The encoded protein is CASSSGLAGGFYEQYF. Full variable domain (remainder filled in from reference TRBV11-2 and TRBJ2-7): EAGVAQSPRYKIIEKRQSVAFWCNPISGHATLYWYQQILGQGPKLLIQFQNNGVVDDSQLPKDRFSAERLKGVDSTLKIQPAKLEDSAVYLCASSSGLAGGFYEQYFGPGTRLTVT.

The chain uses TRBV10-2 and TRBJ2-7, with 8 bases lining up with TRBD2. Germline CDR1 is WSHSY and CDR2 is SAAADI. This CDR3 is 15 amino acids long. J lost 2 bases, V lost 6 bases, and 9 bases had no gene match. For the CDR3, the DNA is TGCGCCAGCAGAGATACGGGACTAGAAACCTACGAGCAGTACTTC. This codes for CASRDTGLETYEQYF.

This clone was found once. The chain has TRBV4-1 and TRBJ1-2; tentatively, D is TRBD1 (5 bases). The V end was cut by 0 bases, the J end by 4 bases, with 12 bases between. CDR3 length: 15 amino acids. Germline CDR1 is MGHRA and CDR2 is YSYEKL. The CDR3 reads CASSQEGGGSYGYTF. In DNA form, the CDR3 reads TGCGCCAGCAGCCAAGAGGGGGGAGGAAGCTATGGCTACACCTTC.

The V and J genes are TRBV9 and TRBJ1-2; D ambiguous. V was clipped by 0 bases and J by 6 bases, with 21 bases between them. The germline V gene has CDR1 SGDLS and CDR2 YYNGEE. The CDR3 has 17 residues. DNA of the CDR3: TGTGCCAGCAGCGTAGGAGGGCGGACGACTTCTCTCGATGGCTACACCTTC. Residues: CASSVGGRTTSLDGYTF.

The chain uses TRBV19 and TRBJ2-7, with D unresolved. The V end lost 3 bases, the J end lost 2 bases, and 11 bases lay between the germline ends. The CDR3 spans 14 residues. The germline V gene encodes CDR1 LNHDA and CDR2 SQIVND (reference sequence). This CDR3 reads CASSIVIGAYEQYF. The CDR3 DNA reads TGTGCCAGTAGTATTGTCATTGGGGCCTACGAGCAGTACTTC.